This TCR beta chain originates from a study of shared T cell receptors in the human thymus (dated by TCRdb to about 2021). Context from the whole study: The study examined how the human thymus generates shared, self-reactive T-cell receptor alpha chains.

Regarding this clone: Its antigen is still unknown. Within one base of it there is no much larger clone, and no base qualities were kept.

The germline V end is reduced by 4 bases and the J end by 4 bases; junction bases left unmatched: 2. The CDR3, from cysteine to phenylalanine, totals 15 residues. Of all the DNA, just the CDR3 is kept, 45 bases in frame from base 1. The germline V gene supplies CDR1 SGHTA and CDR2 FQGNSA. To prepare the library, the immunoSEQ multiplex PCR assay was applied. TCRdb carries this immuneACCESS record with in-frame sequences only. Its versions omit some clonotypes, under half of them owing to an unresolved V gene in the studies checked, with the rest unexplained. The sample table records hundreds of thousands of clones; 85% to 90% of these occur just once. About 0.01% of the sample goes to the ten largest clones. The data also belong to a second study, concerning human thymus T cells. As the second study states: In Finland, the donors were immunologically healthy infants who were having open corrective cardiac surgery for congenital heart defects. The thymus tissue came from surgical resects taken out during corrective cardiac surgery. Usage of V and J gene segments appeared to be biased in both the thymic and the peripheral blood repertoires. The related research found that thymic TCR repertoires overlapped highly between unrelated individuals. The study characterized TCR alpha and beta repertoires from fewer than 10 infant thymus samples and four related peripheral blood samples. The infant donors were roughly 6 to 250 days old, and the cohort included a handful of males and a couple of females. After being mechanically released from the tissue, thymocytes were kept at -70 degrees C in pellets of about 8.5-30 million cells. Genomic DNA was extracted from frozen cell pellets with a QIAsymphony instrument. The immunoSEQ multiplex PCR assay was used to amplify the TCRB and TCRAD loci from a standardized quantity of quality-controlled genomic DNA. The amplicons spanned the V(D)J region and were long enough to cover the CDR3 and allow V and J genes to be identified. The amplicons were sequenced on an Illumina platform via the commercial immunoSEQ service. Primer bias and sequencing errors were corrected as previously described, and TCRAD and TCRB definitions were based on the IMGT database. Repertoires were analysed with immunoSEQ Analyzer 3.0 and VDJTools, covering basic statistics, V/J segment usage, diversity estimates, rarefaction and pairwise overlap. Diversity was estimated with Chao1, ChaoE, Efron-Thisted, Shannon and inverse Simpson indices, and also on datasets down-sampled to the smallest sample. Repertoire overlap used strict matching of CDR3 nucleotide sequence, V gene and J gene, with Jaccard-based multidimensional scaling clustering. On average, approximately 790,000 unique TCRB clonotypes were obtained from thymus samples, compared with approximately 82,000 from blood samples.

The receptor comes from a boy under two years old with a congenital heart defect. Donor details come from another sample of the same person, matched by shared clones. Material for sequencing was thymocytes. The rearrangement joined TRBV7-2 to TRBJ2-5, with TRBD2 identical over 14 junction bases. The DNA reads TGTGCCAGCAGCTATGGACTAGCGGGAGGAGAGACCCAGTACTTC. Its protein reads: CASSYGLAGGETQYF.